This T cell receptor beta chain is drawn from a study of T cell responses to AZD1222 COVID-19 vaccine. The assay was immunoSEQ multiplex PCR, and TCRdb's table has in-frame clones only and misses some. Of over 65,000 clones in the sample, around nine tenths were seen once. The CDR3 is 13 amino acids. The germline CDR1 and CDR2 sequences are LNHDA and SQIVND (reference sequence). Trimming pared 9 bases from V and 5 bases from J, leaving 16 bases between. This clonotype was sampled from an adult who received the AZD1222 COVID-19 vaccine. Specimen: peripheral blood, collected 28 days after the second AZD1222 dose. This sequence joins TRBV19 and TRBJ1-2; no reliable D call. For the CDR3, the DNA is TGTGCCAGCCGTCCAGGCGACCCTTATGGCTACACCTTC. Protein sequence: CASRPGDPYGYTF.